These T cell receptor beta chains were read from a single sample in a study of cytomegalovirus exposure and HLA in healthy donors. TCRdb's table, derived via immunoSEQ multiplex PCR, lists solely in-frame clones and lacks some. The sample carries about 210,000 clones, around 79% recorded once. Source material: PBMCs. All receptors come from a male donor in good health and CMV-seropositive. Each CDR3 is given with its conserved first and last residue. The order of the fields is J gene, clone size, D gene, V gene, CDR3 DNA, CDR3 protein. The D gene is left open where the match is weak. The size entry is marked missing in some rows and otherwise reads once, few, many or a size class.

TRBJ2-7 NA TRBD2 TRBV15 TGTGCCACCAGCAGGATGGCGGCTAGCGGGATATACGAGCAGTACTTC CATSRMAASGIYEQYF
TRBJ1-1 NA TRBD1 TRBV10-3 TGTGCCACAGGGACAGGGGATAACACTGAAGCTTTCTTT CATGTGDNTEAFF
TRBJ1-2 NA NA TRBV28 TGTGCCAGCAGTACGGACAGCTATTACTATGGCTACACCTTC CASSTDSYYYGYTF
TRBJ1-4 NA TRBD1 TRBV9 TGTGCCAGCAGCGGACAGGGGGGGATTAATGAAAAACTGTTTTTT CASSGQGGINEKLFF
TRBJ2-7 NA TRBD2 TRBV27 TGTGCCAGCAGTTTCGGGGGGGTCGGTGAGCAGTACTTC CASSFGGVGEQYF
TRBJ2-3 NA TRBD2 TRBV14 TGTGCCAGCAGCCAAGAACGACAGCGGGGGGGCACAGATACGCAGTATTTT CASSQERQRGGTDTQYF
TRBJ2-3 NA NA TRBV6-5 TGTGCCAGCAGTTATTATATCTCCACAGATACGCAGTATTTT CASSYYISTDTQYF
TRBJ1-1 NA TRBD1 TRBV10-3 TGTGCCATCAGTGACTCTACGGACAGGGTGAACACTGAAGCTTTCTTT CAISDSTDRVNTEAFF
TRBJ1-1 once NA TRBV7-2 TGTGCCAGCAGCTCCAGGGCCCAGAACACTGAAGCTTTCTTT CASSSRAQNTEAFF
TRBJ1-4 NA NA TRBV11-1 TGTGCCAGCAGCTTATACGGAACTAATGAAAAACTGTTTTTT CASSLYGTNEKLFF
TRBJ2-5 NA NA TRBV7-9 TGTGCCAGCAGCTTAACTGCTGCCCAAGAGACCCAGTACTTC CASSLTAAQETQYF
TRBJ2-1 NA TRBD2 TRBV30 TGTGCTCAGAGACTAGCGGGAGGGCCTGGTGAGCAGTTCTTC CAQRLAGGPGEQFF
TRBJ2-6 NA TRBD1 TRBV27 TGTGCCAGCAGTTCGGGACAGTTTAGCTCTGGGGCCAACGTCCTGACTTTC CASSSGQFSSGANVLTF
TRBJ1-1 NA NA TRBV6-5 TGTGCCAGCTCGCAGACTAGATCTGAAGCTTTCTTT CASSQTRSEAFF
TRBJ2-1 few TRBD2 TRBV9 TGTGCCAGCAGCGTAGCCAAACTAGCGGGAGTAACTGAGCAGTTCTTC CASSVAKLAGVTEQFF
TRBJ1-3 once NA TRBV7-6 TGTGCCAGCAGCCGAGGACAGTCCTCTGGAAACACCATATATTTT CASSRGQSSGNTIYF
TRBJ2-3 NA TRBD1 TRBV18 TGTGCCAGCTCACCGATGACAGGGCGGACAGATACGCAGTATTTT CASSPMTGRTDTQYF
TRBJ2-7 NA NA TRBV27 TGTGCCAGCAGCTACGGGGTCGCCTACGAGCAGTACTTC CASSYGVAYEQYF
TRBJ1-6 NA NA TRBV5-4 TGTGCCAGCAGCGCCCGGACACCTCTAAGCTCCTATAATTCACCCCTCCACTTT CASSARTPLSSYNSPLHF
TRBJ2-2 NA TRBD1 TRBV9 TGTGCCAGCAGCGTAAACAGGGGCTTGAACACCGGGGAGCTGTTTTTT CASSVNRGLNTGELFF
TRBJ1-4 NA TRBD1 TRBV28 TGTGCCAGCAGTTTAAACAGACAGGGGGCGATGTCTAATGAAAAACTGTTTTTT CASSLNRQGAMSNEKLFF
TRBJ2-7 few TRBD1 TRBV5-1 TGCGCCAGCAGCCTGTCTGGGACAGCCTACGAGCAGTACTTC CASSLSGTAYEQYF
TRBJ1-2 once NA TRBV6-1 TGTGCCAGCGAGGGCAATCGCTACACCTTC CASEGNRYTF
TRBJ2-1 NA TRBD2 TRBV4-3 TGCGCCAGCAGCCGGCGGGGGTGGAATGAGCAGTTCTTC CASSRRGWNEQFF
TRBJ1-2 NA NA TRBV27 TGTGCCAGCAGTTTCATACGGGGGTTCAACGGCTACACCTTC CASSFIRGFNGYTF
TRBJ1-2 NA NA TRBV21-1 TGTGCCAACTACCTCAGGGGCCTGGGCTACACCTTC CANYLRGLGYTF
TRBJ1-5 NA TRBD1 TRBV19 TGTGCCACCAGAGGACAGGCTAATCAGCCCCAGCATTTT CATRGQANQPQHF
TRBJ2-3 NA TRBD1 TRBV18 TGTGCCAGCTTATCCCAACCGGGACAGGATGTTGCAGATACGCAGTATTTT CASLSQPGQDVADTQYF
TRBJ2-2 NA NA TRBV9 TGTGCCAGCAGCCCGACAAACACCGGGGAGCTGTTTTTT CASSPTNTGELFF
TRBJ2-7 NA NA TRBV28 TGTGCCAGCAGGATGGCTAGCGTGTACGAGCAGTACTTC CASRMASVYEQYF
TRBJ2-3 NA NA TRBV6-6 TGTGCCAGCAGTCGGGGGACAGATACGCAGTATTTT CASSRGTDTQYF
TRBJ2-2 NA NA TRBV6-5 TGTGCCAGCAGTTACTCTCTAGCGACGAACACCGGGGAGCTGTTTTTT CASSYSLATNTGELFF
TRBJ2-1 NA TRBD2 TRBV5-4 TGTGCCAGCAGCCAGGGACTAGCGGGGGGGGGTAATGAGCAGTTCTTC CASSQGLAGGGNEQFF
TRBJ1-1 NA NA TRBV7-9 TGTGCCAGCAGCTCCCCAGCTTCGGGAGGGAACACTGAAGCTTTCTTT CASSSPASGGNTEAFF
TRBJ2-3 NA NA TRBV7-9 TGTGCCAGCAGCCGCGGGGCGGCAGGAGATACGCAGTATTTT CASSRGAAGDTQYF
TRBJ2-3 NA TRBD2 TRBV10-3 TGTGCCATCAGTGAGTCGACTAGCGGGATCGGGACAGATACGCAGTATTTT CAISESTSGIGTDTQYF
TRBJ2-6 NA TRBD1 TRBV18 TGTGCCAGCTCACCCGACAGGGCTTCCGGGGCCAACGTCCTGACTTTC CASSPDRASGANVLTF
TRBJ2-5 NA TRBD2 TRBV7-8 TGTGCCAGCCGACTAGCGGGAGATCGTACAGAGACCCAGTACTTC CASRLAGDRTETQYF
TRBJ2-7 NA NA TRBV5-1 TGCGCCAGCAGCTTGCCGAGCTCCTACGAGCAGTACTTC CASSLPSSYEQYF
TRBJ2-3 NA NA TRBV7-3 TGTGCCAGCAGCCGGGACTCCGCAGATACGCAGTATTTT CASSRDSADTQYF
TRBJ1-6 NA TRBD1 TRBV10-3 TGTGCCATCAGTGAAGACAGGGGGTATTCTGGTTCCTATAATTCACCCCTCCACTTT CAISEDRGYSGSYNSPLHF
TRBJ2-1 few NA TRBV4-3 TGCGCCAGCAGCCAGGCTACGGGCAATGAGCAGTTCTTC CASSQATGNEQFF
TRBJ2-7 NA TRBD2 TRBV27 TGTGCCAGCAGTTTACCGTCGCGCTTCCAAAGCGGGGGCCCCTACGAGCAGTACTTC CASSLPSRFQSGGPYEQYF
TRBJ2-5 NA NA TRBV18 TGTGCCAGCTCACCGAACTTGGGGGCAGAGACCCAGTACTTC CASSPNLGAETQYF
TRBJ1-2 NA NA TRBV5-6 TGTGCCAGCAGCGTGCCCCGGTTGGGCTACACCTTC CASSVPRLGYTF
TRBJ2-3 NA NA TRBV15 TGTGCCACCAGCAGAGAACCCCTCGGGGGCACAGATACGCAGTATTTT CATSREPLGGTDTQYF
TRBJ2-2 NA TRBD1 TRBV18 TGTGCCAGCTCAGGACAGGGGTCCACCGGGGAGCTGTTTTTT CASSGQGSTGELFF
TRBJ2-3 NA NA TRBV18 TGTGCCAGCTCACCGGAACAGGGAGATACGCAGTATTTT CASSPEQGDTQYF
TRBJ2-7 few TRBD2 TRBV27 TGTGCCAGCACCCAATTAGCGGGACGCTACGAGCAGTACTTC CASTQLAGRYEQYF
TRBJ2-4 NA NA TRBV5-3 TGTGCCAGAAGCTTGGCCGGGTCGGGGGCCAAAAACATTCAGTACTTC CARSLAGSGAKNIQYF